These T cell receptor beta chains were read from a single sample in a study of cytomegalovirus exposure and HLA in healthy donors. Generated by immunoSEQ multiplex PCR, the TCRdb table keeps only in-frame clones and is missing some. The sample holds 150,000 to 200,000 clones; 70% to 80% are singletons and the top ten take roughly 9.3%. The source material was PBMCs. All receptors derive from a young man in good health and CMV-seropositive. Both conserved end residues are part of each CDR3. The D gene is left open where the match is weak. Clone size, where shown, is once, few, many, or a class for clones that have expanded.

clone size,J gene,D gene,V gene,CDR3 DNA,CDR3 protein
-,TRBJ2-1,TRBD2,TRBV19,TGTGCCACTGGGGGGGGGAGCTCCTACAATGAGCAGTTCTTC,CATGGGSSYNEQFF
few,TRBJ1-2,TRBD1,TRBV6-1,TGTGCCAGCAGTGGTTTGACAGGGGCCCCACCTAACTATGGCTACACCTTC,CASSGLTGAPPNYGYTF
-,TRBJ1-1,TRBD1,TRBV7-9,TGTGCCAGCAGCTTAGACAGGGGGCGGAACACTGAAGCTTTCTTT,CASSLDRGRNTEAFF
-,TRBJ2-7,-,TRBV5-4,TGTGCCAGCAGCCCATACCAGGGGAGCTCCTACGAGCAGTACTTC,CASSPYQGSSYEQYF
-,TRBJ1-1,-,TRBV29-1,TGCAGCACGAGTTCCCTGAACACTGAAGCTTTCTTT,CSTSSLNTEAFF
-,TRBJ2-5,TRBD1,TRBV6-1,TGTGCCAGCAGGGACACAGGGGGTCAAGAGACCCAGTACTTC,CASRDTGGQETQYF
-,TRBJ2-3,TRBD2,TRBV10-3,TGTGCCATCAGTGCGGGGGGGACAGATACGCAGTATTTT,CAISAGGTDTQYF
-,TRBJ1-1,-,TRBV15,TGTGCCACCAGCAGAGACCTGACTGAAGCTTTCTTT,CATSRDLTEAFF
-,TRBJ2-1,-,TRBV4-1,TGCGCCAGCAGCCAGAGGAGGGATGAGCAGTTCTTC,CASSQRRDEQFF
once,TRBJ2-5,-,TRBV27,TGTGCCAGCAGTTTGGGGCAGTACCAAGAGACCCAGTACTTC,CASSLGQYQETQYF
-,TRBJ1-2,-,TRBV6-1,TGTGCCAGCAGTGAACAGGGTTTTGGCTACACCTTC,CASSEQGFGYTF
-,TRBJ2-7,TRBD1,TRBV29-1,TGCAGCGCGGGACAGACCTACGAGCAGTACTTC,CSAGQTYEQYF
-,TRBJ1-5,-,TRBV7-9,TGTGCCAGCAGCTCCGGGACAACTATTAATCAGCCCCAGCATTTT,CASSSGTTINQPQHF
few,TRBJ2-1,-,TRBV6-4,TGTGCCAGCAGTGAGGGGGCACCATACAATGAGCAGTTCTTC,CASSEGAPYNEQFF
-,TRBJ2-2,TRBD2,TRBV5-8,TGTGCCAGCAGCCCGGAGGGGACTAGCCCCACCGGGGAGCTGTTTTTT,CASSPEGTSPTGELFF
-,TRBJ1-3,-,TRBV7-9,TGTGCCAGCAGCCCACCTACAGGGAAGGGAAACACCATATATTTT,CASSPPTGKGNTIYF